The 28 T cell receptor beta chains reported below all come from one sample, sequenced in a study of T cells in Graves' hyperthyroidism and ophthalmopathy. The TCR beta CDR3 regions underwent amplification using RNA transcripts as the source. RT-PCR in the first round (using the HTBI primer set) targeted the TCR CDR3. TCRdb passed the multiplex PCR reads through MiXCR, listing each CDR3 protein once. The sample holds approximately 640,000 distinct CDR3 sequences, approximately 42% seen once. Sequenced input: peripheral blood or thyroid tissue (not recorded which). The receptors derive from an adult man with Graves' disease, either hyperthyroidism or ophthalmopathy (not recorded which).

As for this clonotype: An end of the junction does not agree with germline; a read error may underlie this. J is TRBJ1-1 and V is TRBV20-1; D is undetermined. CDR3 size: 14 residues. Germline V gives CDR1 DFQATT, CDR2 SNEGSKA (reference sequence). As DNA, the CDR3 is TGCAGTGCTAGCGGAGGGAATATGAACACTGAAACTTTCTTT. Translating gives CSASGGNMNTETFF.

This clonotype was counted a few times. V is TRBV6-1 and J is TRBJ1-5, with D uncertain. Trimming pared 8 bases from V and 1 base from J, leaving 9 bases between. The CDR3 sequence is 13 residues long. The germline gives CDR1 MNHNS, CDR2 SASEGT. The CDR3: CASEVGSNQPQHF. CDR3 DNA sequence: TGTGCCAGCGAGGTCGGAAGCAATCAGCCCCAGCATTTT.

This clonotype was counted at least ten times. The chain has TRBV7-2 and TRBJ2-2, with D maybe TRBD1 (5 bases). The V gene lost 5 bases and the J gene lost 4 bases, with 11 bases spanning the gap. CDR1 and CDR2 (germline): SGHTA, FQGNSA. The CDR3 spans 14 residues. CDR3 in DNA: TGTGCCAGCAGCGCATCCAGGGTCACCGGGGAGCTGTTTTTT. It yields the protein CASSASRVTGELFF.

This chain connects TRBV20-1 to TRBJ1-6, with a tentative D call TRBD1 (6 bases). Germline V lookup: CDR1 DFQATT, CDR2 SNEGSKA (reference sequence). Trimming shortened V by 6 bases and J by 5 bases, and 14 bases separated the two germline ends. The CDR3 length is 14 residues. The CDR3 sequence: CSASKDRDNSPLHF. The DNA for the CDR3 is TGCAGTGCCAGCAAGGACAGAGATAATTCACCCCTCCACTTT.

For this clonotype: A clone one base away is much larger, so this may be a read error. The J gene is TRBJ2-7, the V gene TRBV7-9; tentatively, D is TRBD1 or TRBD2 (5 bases each). CDR3 size: 14 residues. CDR1 and CDR2 (germline): SEHNR, FQNEAQ (reference sequence). CDR3: CASSIRDGGYERYF. DNA for the CDR3: TGTGCCAGCAGCATCCGGGACGGAGGCTACGAGCGGTACTTC.

The CDR3 is CSRLGQSYEQYF. The CDR3 nucleotides read TGCAGCCGCCTGGGACAGTCCTACGAGCAGTACTTC. This chain uses TRBV29-1 with TRBJ2-7; 7 nucleotides agree with TRBD1. This CDR3 contains 12 residues. Per the germline V gene, CDR1 is SQVTM and CDR2 is ANQGSEA. V lost 8 bases, J lost 1 base, and 5 bases stayed unmatched.

This clonotype has at least ten counts. The chain links TRBV7-2 to TRBJ2-7, with TRBD2 matching over 9 bases. CDR1 and CDR2 (germline): SGHTA, FQGNSA. The CDR3 spans 12 residues. CDR3 DNA: TGTGCTAGCGGGGGAGGGGGGTACGAGCAGTACTTC. Its translation: CASGGGGYEQYF.

The chain has TRBV12-3 or TRBV12-4 and TRBJ2-5, with D hard to call. The CDR3 has 12 residues. Trimming took 6 bases from V and 3 from J, leaving 8 bases between them. CDR3 DNA sequence: TGTGCCAGCAGATCAGAGAAAGAGACCCAGTACTTC. Its protein is CASRSEKETQYF.

This clonotype was detected many times. The rearrangement uses TRBV10-3 and TRBJ1-5, with a tentative D call TRBD1 (6 bases). Germline assignment: CDR1 ENHRY and CDR2 SYGVKD. Deletions cut 5 bases from V and 7 bases from J, with 15 bases between. The CDR3 is 14 residues long. CDR3 sequence reads: CAISSAGDRQPQHF. CDR3 sequence (DNA): TGTGCCATCAGTTCGGCAGGGGACCGACAGCCCCAGCATTTT.

This clonotype was detected a few times. V is TRBV20-1 and J is TRBJ1-2, with 8 nucleotides matching TRBD1. V was pared by 1 base and J by 4 bases, with 2 bases of the junction left unmatched. CDR1 is DFQATT and CDR2 is SNEGSKA in the germline V gene (reference sequence). CDR3 length equals 13 residues. As DNA, the CDR3 is TGCAGTGCTAGAGCCGACAGGGGCTATGGCTACACCTTC. Translating gives CSARADRGYGYTF.

This clonotype occurred a few times. The V call is TRBV7-2, the J call TRBJ2-5, with 11 bases fitting TRBD2. This CDR3 has 16 residues. The germline V gene has CDR1 SGHTA and CDR2 FQGNSA. With V trimmed by 1 base and J by 5 bases, 6 bases remained unmatched. As DNA, the CDR3 is TGTGCCAGCAGCTTAGTACTAGCGGGAGCCCGGGAGACCCAGTACTTC. Its protein product is CASSLVLAGARETQYF. Looking up the rest from reference TRBV7-2 and TRBJ2-5 gives the full variable domain: GAGVSQSPSNKVTEKGKDVELRCDPISGHTALYWYRQSLGQGLEFLIYFQGNSAPDKSGLPSDRFSAERTGGSVSTLTIQRTQQEDSAVYLCASSLVLAGARETQYFGPGTRLLVL.

This clonotype has ten or more counts. The chain uses TRBV25-1 and TRBJ1-6; D remains unclear. Germline values: CDR1 MGHDK, CDR2 SYGVNS. V lost 5 bases, J lost 8 bases, and 10 bases lay in between. CDR3 length: 13 residues. The CDR3 nucleotides read TGTGCCAGCAGTTGGGGAGCTCATTCACCCCTCCACTTT. It is translated as CASSWGAHSPLHF.

The chain carries TRBV20-1 and TRBJ2-3; a weak D match, TRBD1 (6 bases). V was trimmed by 5 bases and J by 1 base, leaving 10 bases between them. Looked up from germline, CDR1 is DFQATT and CDR2 is SNEGSKA (reference sequence). The CDR3 spans 13 residues. The CDR3 loop is CSAEQGRTDTQYF. The CDR3 DNA is TGCAGTGCTGAACAGGGACGCACAGATACGCAGTATTTT.

This chain joins TRBV2 and TRBJ2-2; TRBD2 might be the D (6 bases). This CDR3 region has 16 residues. Germline CDR1 and CDR2: SNHLY and FYNNEI. Trimming took 6 bases from V and 6 from J, leaving 20 bases between them. CDR3 sequence reads: CASSLVTPLAPGELFF. The CDR3 DNA sequence: TGTGCCAGCAGCTTAGTAACGCCCCTAGCGCCCGGGGAGCTGTTTTTT. The full variable domain, rest sourced from reference TRBV2 and TRBJ2-2, is EPEVTQTPSHQVTQMGQEVILRCVPISNHLYFYWYRQILGQKVEFLVSFYNNEISEKSEIFDDQFSVERPDGSNFTLKIRSTKLEDSAMYFCASSLVTPLAPGELFFGEGSRLTVL.

This clonotype was found many times. The rearrangement joins TRBV7-2 to TRBJ1-6; the D is unclear. There are 14 residues in the CDR3. Germline loops: CDR1 SGHTA, CDR2 FQGNSA. The V gene lost 5 bases and the J gene lost 10 bases, with 15 bases spanning the gap. The CDR3 DNA follows: TGTGCCAGCAGCCCGGACGTAGCCCGGTCACCCCTCCACTTT. Translating gives CASSPDVARSPLHF.

V usage is TRBV7-9 and J usage is TRBJ1-5, with TRBD1 matching over 9 bases. Germline V lookup: CDR1 SEHNR, CDR2 FQNEAQ (reference sequence). This CDR3 contains 15 residues. V dropped 5 bases and J dropped 4; count of bases not matched to a gene: 6. The CDR3 is CASSGGQGPNQPQHF. The CDR3 nucleotides are TGTGCCAGCAGCGGGGGACAGGGCCCGAATCAGCCCCAGCATTTT.

This clonotype was counted a single time. This chain links TRBV7-9 with TRBJ1-2; D might be TRBD1 (5 bases). This CDR3 has 14 amino acids. V was trimmed by 6 bases and J by 7 bases, leaving 18 bases between them. Germline V gene sequence: CDR1 SEHNR, CDR2 FQNEAQ (reference sequence). The CDR3 bases are TGTGCCAGCAGTCAGGTTCCAGGGTCGTCTGGCTACACCTTC. Translated: CASSQVPGSSGYTF.

The chain combines TRBV7-6 with TRBJ2-2, with TRBD2 identical over 10 bases. V lost 5 bases, J lost 3 bases, and 6 bases stayed unmatched. The CDR3 loop spans 16 amino acids. The V gene's germline CDR1 is SGHVS and CDR2 FNYEAQ. The CDR3 DNA sequence: TGTGCCAGCAGCCATCTAAGCGGGAGGGACACCGGGGAGCTGTTTTTT. Its translation: CASSHLSGRDTGELFF.

The V and J genes are TRBV12-3 or TRBV12-4 and TRBJ2-7; maybe TRBD2 (5 bases). The CDR3 consists of 12 residues. V lost 6 bases, J lost 6 bases, and 12 bases lay in between. The CDR3 DNA sequence: TGTGCCAGCAGGGCGGGTCGGGGCGAGCAGTACTTC. Translated, it gives CASRAGRGEQYF.

This clonotype was found many times. The chain links TRBV7-8 to TRBJ2-2; TRBD2 might be the D (5 bases). V was clipped by 1 base and J by 7 bases, with 7 bases between them. This CDR3 contains 13 residues. Per germline, CDR1 SGHVS and CDR2 FQNEAQ. As DNA, the CDR3 is TGTGCCAGCAGCTTAGGGGCGGGCGGGGAGCTGTTTTTT. Encoded protein: CASSLGAGGELFF.

This clonotype came up many times. This chain links TRBV2 with TRBJ1-2, with D unresolved. The germline CDR1 and CDR2 sequences are SNHLY and FYNNEI. The CDR3 extends over 13 amino acids. Trimming cost V 5 bases and J 4 bases, with 11 bases left between them. The CDR3 coding sequence is TGTGCCAGCAGTCCGGACGGACCCTATGGCTACACCTTC. It specifies CASSPDGPYGYTF.

This clonotype was observed a handful of times. The J gene is TRBJ1-1, the V gene TRBV29-1; D remains unclear. CDR3 size: 12 residues. From germline, CDR1 is SQVTM and CDR2 ANQGSEA. The V gene lost 8 bases and the J gene lost 1 base, with 11 bases spanning the gap. The CDR3 DNA sequence: TGCAGCTTGGCTGACCCGAACACTGAAGCTTTCTTT. The encoded protein is CSLADPNTEAFF.

About this clonotype: A clone one base away is much larger, so this may be a read error. The chain is built from TRBV29-1 and TRBJ1-3; unclear D gene. This CDR3 is 15 amino acids long. Trimming stripped 4 bases from V and 4 bases from J, with 17 bases between. CDR1 is SQVTM and CDR2 is ANQGSEA in the germline V gene. The CDR3 protein is CSVADTATSGNTIYF. Written as DNA, the CDR3 is TGCAGCGTTGCTGACACCGCCACGTCAGGAAACACCATATATTTT.

This clonotype has just a few counts. The chain joins TRBV2 to TRBJ2-7, with 7 bases aligning to TRBD2. The germline CDR1 and CDR2 sequences are SNHLY and FYNNEI. The CDR3 is 13 amino acids. The ends lost 5 bases at V and 6 bases at J; junction bases unmatched: 7. DNA of the CDR3: TGTGCCAGCAGTATTCCGGGGGGAGTCGAGCAGTACTTC. Protein sequence: CASSIPGGVEQYF. The full variable domain, its missing parts supplied by reference TRBV2 and TRBJ2-7, is EPEVTQTPSHQVTQMGQEVILRCVPISNHLYFYWYRQILGQKVEFLVSFYNNEISEKSEIFDDQFSVERPDGSNFTLKIRSTKLEDSAMYFCASSIPGGVEQYFGPGTRLTVT.

This clonotype was recorded many times. The V call is TRBV6-5, the J call TRBJ2-5; D possibly corresponds to TRBD2 (6 bases). The germline V gene has CDR1 MNHEY and CDR2 SVGAGI. The V and J ends lost 6 bases and 3 bases respectively, with 17 bases between them. This CDR3 contains 15 residues. As DNA, the CDR3 is TGTGCCAGCAGCGATCGGGGGTCGGCAGAAGAGACCCAGTACTTC. Protein sequence: CASSDRGSAEETQYF.

This clonotype occurred a few times. J is TRBJ1-2 and V is TRBV19; D call uncertain. The V gene's germline CDR1 is LNHDA and CDR2 SQIVND (reference sequence). CDR3 length: 14 residues. The V and J ends lost 11 bases and 1 base respectively, with 17 bases between them. Here the CDR3 DNA reads TGTGCCTGGAGTCCCTCCCGCTTTAACTATGGCTACACCTTC. Its translation: CAWSPSRFNYGYTF.

This clonotype occurred many times. The rearrangement joins TRBV19 to TRBJ1-5; 9 nucleotides match TRBD1. The CDR3 sequence is 15 residues long. Germline trimming cut 6 bases from V and 6 bases from J; bases unmatched to any gene: 9. Per the germline V gene, CDR1 is LNHDA and CDR2 is SQIVND (reference sequence). The CDR3 nucleotides are TGTGCCAGTAGGCCGGGACAGGGAGTTCGTCAGCCCCAGCATTTT. Its translation: CASRPGQGVRQPQHF.

This clonotype was detected a few times. The DNA of the CDR3 is TGTGCCAGCAGCTACACGTTGGACACTGAAGCTTTCTTT. It encodes CASSYTLDTEAFF. The gene calls are TRBV7-2 and TRBJ1-1; D remains unclear. In germline, CDR1 is SGHTA, CDR2 FQGNSA. This CDR3 is 13 amino acids long. Trimming removed 4 bases from V and 3 bases from J, with 9 bases in between. Full variable domain (remainder filled in from reference TRBV7-2 and TRBJ1-1): GAGVSQSPSNKVTEKGKDVELRCDPISGHTALYWYRQSLGQGLEFLIYFQGNSAPDKSGLPSDRFSAERTGGSVSTLTIQRTQQEDSAVYLCASSYTLDTEAFFGQGTRLTVV.